Sequencing of this T cell receptor beta chain was carried out in a study of blood T cell repertoires in COVID-19. On the study more broadly: Collection of acute and convalescent COVID-19 samples took place in the United States, Italy and Spain. T cells, B-cell-depleted T cells, or PBMCs supplied cDNA or gDNA.

CDR1 SGHRS and CDR2 YFSETQ come from the germline V gene. The V end was cut by 0 bases, the J end by 6 bases, with 13 bases between. The CDR3 is made up of 15 amino acids. The repertoire was sequenced with immunoSEQ multiplex PCR; TCRdb's copy has only in-frame clones and lacks some. The data show 150,000 to 200,000 clones, around nine tenths seen once. The chain uses TRBV5-1 and TRBJ2-4; TRBD1 might be the D (5 bases). Material: peripheral blood. This clonotype originated in a man aged 65-85 years with acute or convalescent COVID-19. CDR3 region: CASSLEGQATNIQYF. The CDR3 region has the DNA TGCGCCAGCAGCTTGGAGGGGCAAGCTACAAACATTCAGTACTTC.